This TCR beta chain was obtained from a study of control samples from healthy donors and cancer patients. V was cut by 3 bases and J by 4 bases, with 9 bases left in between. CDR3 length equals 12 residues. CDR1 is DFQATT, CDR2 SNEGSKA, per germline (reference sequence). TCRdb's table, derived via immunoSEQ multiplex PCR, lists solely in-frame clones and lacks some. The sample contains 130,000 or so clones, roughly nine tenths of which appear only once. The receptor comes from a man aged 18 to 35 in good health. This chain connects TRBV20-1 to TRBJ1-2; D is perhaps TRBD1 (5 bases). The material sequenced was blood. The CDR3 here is CSASRGSYGYTF. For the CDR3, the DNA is TGCAGTGCTAGTCGGGGGAGCTATGGCTACACCTTC.